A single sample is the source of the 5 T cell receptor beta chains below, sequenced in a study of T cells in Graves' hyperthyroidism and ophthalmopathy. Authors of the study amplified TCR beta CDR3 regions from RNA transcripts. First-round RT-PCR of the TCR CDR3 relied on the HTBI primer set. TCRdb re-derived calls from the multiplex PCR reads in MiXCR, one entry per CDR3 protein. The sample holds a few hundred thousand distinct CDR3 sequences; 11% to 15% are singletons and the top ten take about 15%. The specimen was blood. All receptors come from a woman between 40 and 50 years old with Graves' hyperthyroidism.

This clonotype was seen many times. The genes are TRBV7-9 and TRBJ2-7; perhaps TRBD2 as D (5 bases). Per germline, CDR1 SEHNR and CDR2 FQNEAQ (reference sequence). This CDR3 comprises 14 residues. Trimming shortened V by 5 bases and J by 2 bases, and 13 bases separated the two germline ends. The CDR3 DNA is TGTGCCAGCAGCCTTCCTGACGGGACCTACGAGCAGTACTTC. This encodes CASSLPDGTYEQYF. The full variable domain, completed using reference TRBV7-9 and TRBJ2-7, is DTGVSQNPRHKITKRGQNVTFRCDPISEHNRLYWYRQTLGQGPEFLTYFQNEAQLEKSRLLSDRFSAERPKGSFSTLEIQRTEQGDSAMYLCASSLPDGTYEQYFGPGTRLTVT.

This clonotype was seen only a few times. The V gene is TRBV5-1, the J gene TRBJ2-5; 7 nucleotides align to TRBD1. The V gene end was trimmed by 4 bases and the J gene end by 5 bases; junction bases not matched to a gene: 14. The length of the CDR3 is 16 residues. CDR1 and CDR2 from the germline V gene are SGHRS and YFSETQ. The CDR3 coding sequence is TGCGCCAGCAGCCCACCATCTACAGGGGTACGGGAGACCCAGTACTTC. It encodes CASSPPSTGVRETQYF.

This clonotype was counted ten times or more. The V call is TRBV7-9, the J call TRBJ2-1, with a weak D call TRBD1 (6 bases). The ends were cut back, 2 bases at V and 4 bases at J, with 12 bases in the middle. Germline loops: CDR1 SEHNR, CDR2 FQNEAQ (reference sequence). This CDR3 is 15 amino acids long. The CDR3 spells CASSLTGTNYNEQFF. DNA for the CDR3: TGTGCCAGCAGCTTAACCGGGACAAATTACAATGAGCAGTTCTTC.

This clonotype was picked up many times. CDR3 bases: TGCAGTGCTAGAGATCGCCCTAGCGGGTGGTACGAGCAGTACTTC. As protein: CSARDRPSGWYEQYF. V is TRBV20-1 and J is TRBJ2-7; the match to TRBD2 covers 8 bases. The CDR3 has 15 amino acids. CDR1 DFQATT and CDR2 SNEGSKA come from the germline V gene (reference sequence). J lost 4 bases, V lost 0 bases, and 8 bases had no gene match.

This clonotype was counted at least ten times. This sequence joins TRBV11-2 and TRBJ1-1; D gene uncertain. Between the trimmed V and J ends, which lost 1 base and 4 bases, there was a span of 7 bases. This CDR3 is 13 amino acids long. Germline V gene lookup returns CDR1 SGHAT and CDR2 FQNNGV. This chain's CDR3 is CASSLGWATEAFF. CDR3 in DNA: TGTGCCAGCAGCTTAGGGTGGGCCACTGAAGCTTTCTTT.